Below are 27 T cell receptor beta chains sequenced from a single sample in a study of identical twins' blood T cells (dated by TCRdb to the early 2010s). Receptor amplification or capture employed 5' RACE. The run used an Illumina Genome Analyzer IIx. TCRdb reran the public reads through fastp at Q25 and MiXCR, keeping productive beta chains. Rows are unified per CDR3 protein, each entry keeping the most common DNA and genes. The sample table lists 350,000 to 400,000 distinct CDR3 sequences, about 28% of them with a count of one. Of the sample, roughly 6.1% is held by the ten largest clones. The material sequenced was PBMCs. These receptors were obtained from a woman aged 18-55 years in good health.

This clonotype was counted between two and nine times. The chain joins TRBV7-9 to TRBJ2-1; 13 bases fit TRBD2. The CDR3 is made up of 16 amino acids. Trimming at V came to 5 bases and at J to 8 bases, leaving 9 bases not matched to a gene. Germline assignment: CDR1 SEHNR and CDR2 FQNEAQ (reference sequence). In DNA, the CDR3 is TGTGCCAGCAGCCTCACCGGGACTAGCGGGATTTATGAGCAGTTCTTC. This sequence encodes CASSLTGTSGIYEQFF.

The genes are TRBV6-5 and TRBJ1-6; possibly TRBD1 for D (5 bases). Germline assignment: CDR1 MNHEY and CDR2 SVGAGI. The CDR3 covers 12 residues. The CDR3: CSTGLTNSPLHF. In nucleotides, the CDR3 is TGTTCCACGGGACTGACTAATTCACCCCTCCACTTT.

This chain links TRBV6-2 or TRBV6-3 with TRBJ2-7; D is undetermined. Germline lookup yields CDR1 MNHEY and CDR2 SVGEGT. The CDR3 has 12 amino acids. V shed 5 bases and J shed 6 bases, with 11 bases lying between them. The CDR3 DNA sequence: TGTGCCAGCAGTGGGCTAGATGGCGAGCAGTACTTC. Translating it yields CASSGLDGEQYF.

This clonotype was found many times. In DNA, the CDR3 is TGCAGTGCCGCGGGACAGGGAGGCAATCAGCCCCAGCATTTT. It codes for CSAAGQGGNQPQHF. This chain uses TRBV20-1 with TRBJ1-5; 9 bases match TRBD1. The junction had 5 bases not matched to a gene; V was cut back by 6 bases and J by 2 bases. CDR3 length: 14 residues. The germline gives CDR1 DFQATT, CDR2 SNEGSKA (reference sequence).

The chain couples TRBV12-3 or TRBV12-4 to TRBJ1-2; unclear D gene. This CDR3 has 13 amino acids. V lost 5 bases and J lost 4, with 11 bases in between. CDR3 residues: CASSIRTTYGYTF. CDR3 sequence (DNA): TGTGCCAGCAGTATCAGAACAACCTATGGCTACACCTTC.

The chain links TRBV19 to TRBJ1-4; D perhaps matches TRBD1 (5 bases). Trimming removed 10 bases at V and 3 bases at J, with 12 bases between. Per germline, CDR1 LNHDA and CDR2 SQIVND (reference sequence). The CDR3 has 13 residues. The CDR3 loop reads CATSGWANEKLFF. The CDR3 region has the DNA TGTGCCACCTCAGGGTGGGCTAATGAAAAACTGTTTTTT.

The chain recombines TRBV29-1 with TRBJ2-3, with 7 bases that match TRBD1. This CDR3 has 15 residues. Trimming took 6 bases from V and 2 from J; bases not matched to a gene: 11. Germline loops: CDR1 SQVTM, CDR2 ANQGSEA. The DNA for the CDR3 is TGCAGCGTCGCACTCGGACAGGCGATCACAGATACGCAGTATTTT. Its protein is CSVALGQAITDTQYF.

With regard to this clonotype: Just one base apart from a much larger clone, this may be a read error. The chain links TRBV6-5 to TRBJ1-2; D gene ambiguous. From germline, CDR1 is MNHEY and CDR2 SVGAGI. This CDR3 is 14 amino acids long. Written as DNA, the CDR3 is TGTGTCAGCAGTTACGGAGCACAGTTCTATGGCTACACCTTC. Its protein product is CVSSYGAQFYGYTF.

At least ten counts were recorded for this clonotype. This sequence joins TRBV20-1 and TRBJ2-2, with 8 bases that match TRBD1. CDR1 and CDR2 (germline): DFQATT, SNEGSKA (reference sequence). V shed 4 bases and J 3 bases; nucleotides not matched to a gene: 10. The CDR3 is made up of 16 amino acids. CDR3 sequence (DNA): TGCAGTGCTACAAAGGTTGACAGGGGTTACACCGGGGAGCTGTTTTTT. Protein sequence: CSATKVDRGYTGELFF.

The chain recombines TRBV6-1 with TRBJ1-2; TRBD1 is a possible D gene (5 bases). From germline, CDR1 is MNHNS and CDR2 SASEGT. Trimming left V 0 bases short and J 4 bases short, with 6 bases between. CDR3 length: 13 residues. In DNA form, the CDR3 reads TGTGCCAGCAGTGAAGCAGGGGTCTATGGCTACACCTTC. Protein: CASSEAGVYGYTF.

This clonotype was detected once. This chain connects TRBV6-2 or TRBV6-3 to TRBJ2-5, with D unresolved. Germline CDR1 MNHEY, CDR2 SVGEGT. The CDR3 is 14 residues long. The V gene lost 8 bases and the J gene lost 5 bases, with 18 bases spanning the gap. The CDR3 nucleotides are TGTGCCAGCGGCTATCGGACCCAAAGGGAGACCCAGTACTTC. Protein: CASGYRTQRETQYF.

The CDR3 coding sequence is TGTGCCAGCAGCTACAGGGAATTTATCCCTGAAGCTTTCTTT. It specifies CASSYREFIPEAFF. This rearrangement joins TRBV7-9 to TRBJ1-1, with D possibly matching TRBD1 (6 bases). V was pared by 4 bases and J by 6 bases, with 15 bases between. CDR1 SEHNR and CDR2 FQNEAQ come from the germline V gene (reference sequence). The CDR3 is 14 residues long. The full variable domain, with the rest looked up from reference TRBV7-9 and TRBJ1-1, is DTGVSQNPRHKITKRGQNVTFRCDPISEHNRLYWYRQTLGQGPEFLTYFQNEAQLEKSRLLSDRFSAERPKGSFSTLEIQRTEQGDSAMYLCASSYREFIPEAFFGQGTRLTVV.

In its sample, this clonotype was seen a few times. The chain combines TRBV20-1 with TRBJ1-5, with 7 bases matching TRBD1. Germline CDR1 and CDR2: DFQATT and SNEGSKA (reference sequence). The CDR3 length is 14 residues. Unmatched junction bases numbered 12, after V lost 2 bases and J lost 11 bases. CDR3 amino acids: CSARRDSNLVTQHF. In nucleotides, the CDR3 is TGCAGTGCTAGACGGGACAGCAATCTTGTGACCCAGCATTTT.

The rearrangement uses TRBV6-4 and TRBJ2-1; D unclear. The CDR3 is 13 amino acids. Trimming pared 2 bases from V and 8 bases from J, leaving 10 bases between. CDR1 is MRHNA and CDR2 is SNTAGT in the germline V gene. CDR3 sequence: CASSDGQLHEQFF. The CDR3 nucleotides read TGTGCCAGCAGTGACGGCCAGCTCCATGAGCAGTTCTTC.

The chain carries TRBV29-1 and TRBJ2-5; TRBD2 is a possible D gene (7 bases). Germline CDR1 SQVTM, CDR2 ANQGSEA. This CDR3 comprises 14 residues. Trimming pared 6 bases from V and 2 bases from J, leaving 16 bases between. The DNA for the CDR3 is TGCAGCGTAGACAGAGGGGGACTACAAGAGACCCAGTACTTC. This gives the protein CSVDRGGLQETQYF. Full variable domain (outside the CDR3, taken from reference TRBV29-1 and TRBJ2-5): SAVISQKPSRDICQRGTSLTIQCQVDSQVTMMFWYRQQPGQSLTLIATANQGSEATYESGFVIDKFPISRPNLTFSTLTVSNMSPEDSSIYLCSVDRGGLQETQYFGPGTRLLVL.

This clonotype has at least ten counts. The genes are TRBV5-1 and TRBJ2-2; D gene unclear. The ends were cut back, 4 bases at V and 0 bases at J, with 13 bases in the middle. CDR3 length equals 16 residues. Germline V lookup: CDR1 SGHRS, CDR2 YFSETQ. The CDR3: CASSRSATTNTGELFF. The CDR3 coding sequence is TGCGCCAGCAGCCGTAGTGCCACCACGAACACCGGGGAGCTGTTTTTT.

The CDR3 bases are TGCGCCAGTGGACAGGGTCACACCGGGGAGCTGTTTTTT. Translating it yields CASGQGHTGELFF. The J gene is TRBJ2-2, the V gene TRBV5-1, with 8 bases matching TRBD1. The CDR3 runs to 13 residues. The J segment lost 3 bases and the V segment lost 8 bases, leaving 3 bases of the junction unmatched. Germline V gene data show CDR1 as SGHRS and CDR2 as YFSETQ.

This clonotype was seen a few times. The chain uses TRBV3-1 and TRBJ2-3; perhaps TRBD2 as D (6 bases). Germline lookup yields CDR1 LGHDT and CDR2 YNNKEL (reference sequence). The germline V and J ends were trimmed by 0 bases and 5 bases, with 12 bases remaining between them. The CDR3 extends over 15 amino acids. The CDR3 protein is CASSQDVAEVDTQYF. CDR3 sequence (DNA): TGTGCCAGCAGCCAAGATGTAGCGGAGGTAGATACGCAGTATTTT.

This clonotype was counted between two and nine times. For the CDR3, the DNA is TGTGCCAGCACCCCCAGGGGTACGAATGAGCAGTTCTTC. This sequence encodes CASTPRGTNEQFF. The chain carries TRBV12-3 or TRBV12-4 and TRBJ2-1, with D perhaps TRBD1 (6 bases). There are 13 residues in the CDR3. V was clipped by 7 bases and J by 7 bases, with 14 bases between them.

A few counts support this clonotype. V is TRBV6-1 and J is TRBJ1-1; possible D gene TRBD1, 6 bases. CDR1 MNHNS and CDR2 SASEGT come from the germline V gene. The CDR3 spans 14 residues. V lost 4 bases and J 2 bases, leaving 11 bases between the germline ends. CDR3 nucleotides: TGTGCCAGCAGTGTGCGGGGGGCCAACACTGAAGCTTTCTTT. Its translation is CASSVRGANTEAFF.

Many counts were recorded for this clonotype. V gene TRBV29-1 combines with J gene TRBJ1-1, with 7 bases lining up with TRBD1. The CDR3 extends over 11 amino acids. CDR1 is SQVTM, CDR2 ANQGSEA, per germline. With 5 bases clipped from V and 5 bases from J, the junction kept 2 bases outside the gene matches. The CDR3: CSVHRGTEAFF. For the CDR3, the DNA is TGCAGCGTTCACAGGGGAACTGAAGCTTTCTTT.

This clonotype was observed at least ten times. This CDR3 is CAISEGGGPNYEQYF. CDR3 nucleotides: TGTGCCATCAGTGAGGGGGGAGGCCCCAACTACGAGCAGTACTTC. The rearrangement uses TRBV10-3 and TRBJ2-7; D perhaps matches TRBD2 (6 bases). Trimming shortened V by 2 bases and J by 3 bases, and 14 bases separated the two germline ends. Germline V gene sequence: CDR1 ENHRY, CDR2 SYGVKD. This CDR3 comprises 15 residues.

The V call is TRBV7-2, the J call TRBJ1-3; D remains ambiguous. Germline V gene lookup returns CDR1 SGHTA and CDR2 FQGNSA. The V and J ends lost 3 bases and 4 bases respectively, with 10 bases between them. The CDR3 has 14 residues. Here the CDR3 DNA reads TGTGCCAGCAGCTTTTTTTTTATCGGAAACACCATATATTTT. This codes for CASSFFFIGNTIYF.

CDR3 sequence reads: CSVGQTLSNYGYTF. In nucleotides, the CDR3 is TGCAGCGTGGGACAAACTCTTTCTAACTATGGCTACACCTTC. V usage is TRBV29-1 and J usage is TRBJ1-2, with a possible D match to TRBD1 (6 bases). The CDR3 is 14 residues long. The V end lost 6 bases, the J end lost 0 bases, and 14 bases lay between the germline ends. Germline V gene lookup returns CDR1 SQVTM and CDR2 ANQGSEA.

CDR3 DNA: TGTGCCAGCAGCGCCACCTCGGGACTAGCGTTTGGTGAGCAGTTCTTC. It is translated as CASSATSGLAFGEQFF. The chain carries TRBV9 and TRBJ2-1, with TRBD2 identical over 10 bases. The CDR3 spans 16 residues. The junction had 12 bases not matched to a gene; V was cut back by 3 bases and J by 9 bases. CDR1 is SGDLS and CDR2 is YYNGEE in the germline V gene.

The sample holds a few counts of this clonotype. The genes are TRBV11-2 and TRBJ2-2; D could derive from TRBD1 or TRBD2 (5 bases each). CDR1 is SGHAT and CDR2 is FQNNGV in the germline V gene. The CDR3 extends over 16 amino acids. V lost 1 base and J 6 bases, leaving 15 bases between the germline ends. CDR3: CASSLVRVQVAGELFF. CDR3 DNA: TGTGCCAGCAGCTTAGTGAGGGTACAGGTGGCCGGGGAGCTGTTTTTT.

This sequence joins TRBV12-5 and TRBJ2-3; TRBD2 might be the D (5 bases). The CDR3 runs to 16 residues. Deletions cut 2 bases from V and 0 bases from J, with 12 bases between. The germline V gene encodes CDR1 LGHNT and CDR2 FRNRAP. Written as DNA, the CDR3 is TGTGCTAGTGGTTTGTCGATCCTAGCTAGCACAGATACGCAGTATTTT. Translation gives CASGLSILASTDTQYF.